The entry below gives a single TCR beta chain sequence along with its context. Its antigen is unknown. The record originates from a study of cytomegalovirus exposure and HLA in healthy donors. PCR was performed using 60 Vbeta and 13 Jbeta primers. Data came from immunoSEQ multiplex PCR; TCRdb stores just in-frame clones and leaves some out. The top ten clones hold around 2.5% of a sample with 110,000 to 150,000 clones, 80% to 85% of them seen once. Broader study findings: Previously analyzed data showed that most TCR beta V segments were productive at a frequency of about 87% or about 30%. Among the most significant clusters, several appeared linked to common viral pathogens in a later analysis.

Germline V gene data show CDR1 as SGHNT and CDR2 as YENEEA. V was pared by 3 bases and J by 3 bases, with 12 bases of the junction left unmatched. The CDR3 has 18 amino acids. The material sequenced was PBMCs. V gene TRBV11-3 combines with J gene TRBJ2-2, with 8 bases matching TRBD2. This sequence was found in a boy younger than 10 in good health and CMV-seronegative. CDR3 sequence: CASSFWSGGVMDTGELFF. The DNA for the CDR3 is TGTGCCAGCAGCTTCTGGTCGGGGGGGGTTATGGACACCGGGGAGCTGTTTTTT.